This TCR beta chain comes out of a study of blood T cell repertoires in COVID-19. Study information: Collection of acute and convalescent COVID-19 samples took place in the United States, Italy and Spain. T cells, B-cell-depleted T cells, or PBMCs provided the cDNA or gDNA that served as material.

Original processing methods: Counts of nucleated cells, estimated from reference gene primer amplification, were obtained. Libraries were prepared by immunoSEQ multiplex PCR; TCRdb keeps only in-frame clonotypes and omits some of them. V and J calls and clone size are those listed in that table; D and trimming were worked out from the DNA. This sample yields 100,000 to 150,000 clones, of which roughly 90% are seen a single time; roughly 8% belongs to the top ten. This TCR was sampled from a man aged 50 to 59 with acute or convalescent COVID-19. Sequencing was carried out using peripheral blood.

In DNA, the CDR3 is TGTGCCAGCAGTTCGTCCCGGAGGGGGGCCAACGTCCTGACTTTC. Protein product: CASSSSRRGANVLTF. The chain is built from TRBV27 and TRBJ2-6, with D perhaps TRBD2 (5 bases). The CDR3 extends over 15 amino acids. Trimming took 4 bases from V and 4 from J, leaving 11 bases between them. Germline-derived CDR1 and CDR2 are MNHEY and SMNVEV (reference sequence).